Below are 30 T cell receptor beta chains sequenced from a single sample in a study of blood T cell repertoires in COVID-19. The table came from immunoSEQ multiplex PCR; TCRdb's copy has only in-frame clones and leaves some out. In the table there are over 100,000 clones, around four fifths of which are singletons. Sequencing used peripheral blood. These receptors were taken from a man between 60 and 75 years old with active or convalescent COVID-19.

The rearrangement joins TRBV5-1 to TRBJ2-2, with TRBD1 identical over 9 bases. The ends lost 0 bases at V and 7 bases at J; junction bases unmatched: 4. This CDR3 has 15 residues. The germline gives CDR1 SGHRS, CDR2 YFSETQ. CDR3 nucleotide sequence: TGCGCCAGCAGCTTGGCCGGGACAGGGATCGGGGAGCTGTTTTTT. Protein sequence: CASSLAGTGIGELFF.

The V and J genes are TRBV25-1 and TRBJ2-7; 8 bases fit TRBD2. Germline V lookup: CDR1 MGHDK, CDR2 SYGVNS. J was trimmed by 6 bases and V by 5 bases; bases with no gene match: 12. The CDR3 loop spans 15 amino acids. Here the CDR3 DNA reads TGTGCCAGCAGTACTCAAGCGGGAGCGAAAAGCGAGCAGTACTTC. This translates into CASSTQAGAKSEQYF.

In nucleotides, the CDR3 is TGTGCCAGCAGTTGGGGGGGGTCGGATGGTGGCTACACCTTC. Encoded protein: CASSWGGSDGGYTF. V gene TRBV6-5 combines with J gene TRBJ1-2; TRBD1 is a possible D gene (5 bases). CDR3 length: 14 residues. Germline V gene lookup returns CDR1 MNHEY and CDR2 SVGAGI. Between the trimmed V and J ends, which lost 4 bases and 7 bases, there was a span of 16 bases.

The chain carries TRBV29-1 and TRBJ2-7, with 10 bases identical to TRBD1. The CDR3 runs 13 residues. The germline gives CDR1 SQVTM, CDR2 ANQGSEA. Trimming took 5 bases from V and 6 from J; bases not matched to a gene: 7. In DNA, the CDR3 is TGCAGCGTTCTGGGACAGGGGAGGCGCGAGCAGTACTTC. Protein: CSVLGQGRREQYF.

The V call is TRBV7-3, the J call TRBJ2-7, with 12 positions matching TRBD2. CDR3 length equals 13 residues. Germline loops: CDR1 SGHTA, CDR2 FQGTGA. V was clipped by 5 bases and J by 5 bases; unmatched bases: 1. CDR3 sequence reads: CASSRLAGDEQYF. The CDR3 DNA reads as TGTGCCAGCAGCCGACTAGCGGGAGACGAGCAGTACTTC.

The rearrangement uses TRBV5-6 and TRBJ2-5, with D tentatively TRBD2 (6 bases). The germline V and J ends were trimmed by 0 bases and 4 bases, with 13 bases remaining between them. The germline V gene has CDR1 SGHDT and CDR2 YYEEEE. This CDR3 comprises 15 residues. The CDR3 nucleotides read TGTGCCAGCAGCTTGGCCGCTAGCGTGGGAGAGACCCAGTACTTC. This sequence encodes CASSLAASVGETQYF.

This clone showed up many times. DNA for the CDR3: TGTGCCTGGAGTGTACATTGGGGGCAGGGGGCAGGCAATGAGCAGTTCTTC. It translates to CAWSVHWGQGAGNEQFF. The V and J genes are TRBV30 and TRBJ2-1, with 8 nucleotides matching TRBD1. The CDR3 totals 17 residues. The junction had 13 bases not matched to a gene; V was cut back by 0 bases and J by 6 bases. Germline V CDR1 and CDR2: GTSNPN, SVGIG (reference sequence).

The V and J genes are TRBV27 and TRBJ1-2; the D is unclear. Trimming shortened V by 4 bases and J by 7 bases, and 19 bases separated the two germline ends. The germline V gene has CDR1 MNHEY and CDR2 SMNVEV (reference sequence). The CDR3 runs to 15 residues. CDR3 protein: CASSSRGGRGPGYTF. Here the CDR3 DNA reads TGTGCCAGCAGTTCCCGTGGAGGCAGAGGTCCTGGCTACACCTTC.

The chain has TRBV6-4 and TRBJ2-1; TRBD1 matches 7 bases. J was trimmed by 4 bases and V by 7 bases; bases with no gene match: 13. The CDR3 runs to 16 residues. Germline V CDR1 and CDR2: MRHNA, SNTAGT. The CDR3: CASTRDRSASYNEQFF. For the CDR3, the DNA is TGTGCCAGCACCAGGGACAGATCGGCGAGTTACAATGAGCAGTTCTTC.

The genes are TRBV19 and TRBJ2-1; D is possibly TRBD2 (6 bases). The CDR3 has 14 residues. V gave up 6 bases and J gave up 0 bases, with 9 bases separating them. Germline V gene lookup returns CDR1 LNHDA and CDR2 SQIVND (reference sequence). CDR3 in DNA: TGTGCCAGTAGAGGGAGGAGCTCCTACAATGAGCAGTTCTTC. Residues: CASRGRSSYNEQFF.

This sequence joins TRBV7-3 and TRBJ2-5, with D unresolved. Germline values: CDR1 SGHTA, CDR2 FQGTGA. The CDR3 extends over 14 amino acids. Trimming removed 0 bases from V and 0 bases from J, with 5 bases in between. CDR3 sequence: CASSLTADQETQYF. As DNA, the CDR3 is TGTGCCAGCAGCTTAACGGCGGACCAAGAGACCCAGTACTTC.

The rearrangement uses TRBV7-9 and TRBJ1-2; D not certain. Trimming removed 3 bases from V and 1 base from J, with 9 bases in between. The CDR3 length is 14 residues. Germline CDR1 reads SEHNR; CDR2 reads FQNEAQ (reference sequence). The CDR3 bases are TGTGCCAGCAGCTTCCAGGAGGGTAACTATGGCTACACCTTC. Protein sequence: CASSFQEGNYGYTF.

The rearrangement joins TRBV5-1 to TRBJ2-2, with TRBD2 matching 11 bases. J gave up 1 base and V 4 bases, and 3 bases lay outside the gene matches. CDR3 length: 16 residues. In germline, CDR1 is SGHRS, CDR2 YFSETQ. CDR3 residues: CASSTTSGRNTGELFF. The DNA for the CDR3 is TGCGCCAGCAGCACAACTAGCGGGAGGAACACCGGGGAGCTGTTTTTT.

The chain employs TRBV6-5 and TRBJ2-5, with a tentative D call TRBD2 (6 bases). Trimming removed 6 bases at V and 5 bases at J, with 19 bases between. This CDR3 region has 15 residues. The germline V gene encodes CDR1 MNHEY and CDR2 SVGAGI. The CDR3 coding sequence is TGTGCCAGCAGGCGGGACTTTCCTGGGGGTGAGACCCAGTACTTC. It yields the protein CASRRDFPGGETQYF.

The chain combines TRBV25-1 with TRBJ2-5; TRBD1 agrees at 12 bases. With V trimmed by 7 bases and J by 5 bases, 8 bases remained unmatched. The germline gives CDR1 MGHDK, CDR2 SYGVNS. This CDR3 contains 15 residues. The CDR3 region is CASTSGTGGWETQYF. In nucleotides, the CDR3 is TGTGCCAGCACCTCCGGGACAGGGGGCTGGGAGACCCAGTACTTC. Combining the CDR3 with reference TRBV25-1 and TRBJ2-5 gives the whole variable domain EADIYQTPRYLVIGTGKKITLECSQTMGHDKMYWYQQDPGMELHLIHYSYGVNSTEKGDLSSESTVSRIRTEHFPLTLESARPSHTSQYLCASTSGTGGWETQYFGPGTRLLVL.

The CDR3 coding sequence is TGTGCCAGCAGTTTAATGGGCAGCCCCGAAGCTTTCTTT. This encodes CASSLMGSPEAFF. This sequence joins TRBV27 and TRBJ1-1; D unclear. The CDR3 is made up of 13 amino acids. The germline V gene encodes CDR1 MNHEY and CDR2 SMNVEV (reference sequence). Trimming pared 2 bases from V and 8 bases from J, leaving 12 bases between.

This clone was detected only once. V and J are TRBV7-2 and TRBJ1-6; 9 nucleotides match TRBD1. After removal of 1 base from V and 6 bases from J, the junction contained 4 bases not matched to a gene. Germline values: CDR1 SGHTA, CDR2 FQGNSA. This CDR3 has 16 amino acids. The CDR3 DNA follows: TGTGCCAGCAGCTTAGGGGGGACAGGGCTTAATTCACCCCTCCACTTT. It translates to CASSLGGTGLNSPLHF. The variable domain in full, with the rest retrieved from reference TRBV7-2 and TRBJ1-6, is GAGVSQSPSNKVTEKGKDVELRCDPISGHTALYWYRQSLGQGLEFLIYFQGNSAPDKSGLPSDRFSAERTGGSVSTLTIQRTQQEDSAVYLCASSLGGTGLNSPLHFGNGTRLTVT.

The rearrangement links TRBV27 to TRBJ2-3; D is possibly TRBD1 (6 bases). CDR3 length: 14 residues. Germline loops: CDR1 MNHEY, CDR2 SMNVEV (reference sequence). The germline V and J ends were trimmed by 6 bases and 3 bases, with 13 bases remaining between them. The CDR3 reads CASRSHGQTDTQYF. The CDR3 DNA is TGTGCCAGCAGATCACATGGACAGACAGATACGCAGTATTTT.

The chain has TRBV6-5 and TRBJ2-5; a weak D match, TRBD1 (5 bases). The CDR3 has 15 amino acids. Germline CDR1 MNHEY, CDR2 SVGAGI. Trimming stripped 3 bases from V and 7 bases from J, with 18 bases between. In DNA form, the CDR3 reads TGTGCCAGCAGTTATATCGGGCAAAGCCAGGGGACCCAGTACTTC. This codes for CASSYIGQSQGTQYF.

This sequence joins TRBV20-1 and TRBJ1-1, with D uncertain. The CDR3 has 15 amino acids. The germline V and J ends were trimmed by 4 bases and 2 bases, with 17 bases remaining between them. Germline V lookup: CDR1 DFQATT, CDR2 SNEGSKA (reference sequence). This CDR3 reads CSANDKRAANTEAFF. DNA for the CDR3: TGCAGTGCTAATGATAAGAGGGCAGCAAACACTGAAGCTTTCTTT.

J is TRBJ1-2 and V is TRBV7-9, with D possibly TRBD1 on 6 matching bases. The CDR3 length is 15 residues. Germline V gives CDR1 SEHNR, CDR2 FQNEAQ (reference sequence). Trimming left V 0 bases short and J 3 bases short, with 11 bases between. The CDR3 DNA reads as TGTGCCAGCAGCTTAGCAGGCGGGGGCGACTATGGCTACACCTTC. Translation gives CASSLAGGGDYGYTF.

This sequence joins TRBV7-9 and TRBJ2-5, with a weak D call TRBD2 (5 bases). CDR1 and CDR2 from the germline V gene are SEHNR and FQNEAQ (reference sequence). V lost 1 base and J 5 bases, leaving 14 bases between the germline ends. This CDR3 comprises 15 residues. CDR3 protein: CASSLVSGSGETQYF. CDR3 in DNA: TGTGCCAGCAGCTTAGTTTCAGGTTCGGGGGAGACCCAGTACTTC.

V gene TRBV5-1 combines with J gene TRBJ1-2, with TRBD1 identical over 7 bases. The ends lost 3 bases at V and 4 bases at J; junction bases unmatched: 3. The germline CDR1 and CDR2 sequences are SGHRS and YFSETQ. The CDR3 runs to 13 residues. CDR3 DNA sequence: TGCGCCAGCAGCTCGACAGGGCCCTATGGCTACACCTTC. Translated, it gives CASSSTGPYGYTF.

The V gene is TRBV28, the J gene TRBJ1-5; 7 nucleotides match TRBD1. The length of the CDR3 is 15 residues. The V segment lost 4 bases and the J segment 6 bases; nucleotides outside the gene matches: 9. Germline-derived CDR1 and CDR2 are MDHEN and SYDVKM. CDR3 residues: CASSSPTGLGQPQHF. The CDR3 DNA follows: TGTGCCAGCAGTTCTCCGACAGGGCTCGGTCAGCCCCAGCATTTT.

This clone was found a few times. The chain has TRBV7-9 and TRBJ1-1, with D possibly matching TRBD1 (6 bases). The length of the CDR3 is 15 residues. V was shortened by 6 bases and J by 4 bases, with 18 bases between the two germline ends. The germline V gene encodes CDR1 SEHNR and CDR2 FQNEAQ (reference sequence). CDR3: CASRNAAGAPTEAFF. The CDR3 DNA reads as TGTGCCAGCAGAAACGCGGCGGGGGCCCCCACTGAAGCTTTCTTT.

The chain combines TRBV2 with TRBJ1-5, with TRBD1 matching 7 bases. V was pared by 7 bases and J by 3 bases, with 9 bases of the junction left unmatched. The CDR3 extends over 15 amino acids. Germline lookup yields CDR1 SNHLY and CDR2 FYNNEI. The CDR3 nucleotides read TGTGCCAGCACTTCGACAGGGCTCGACAATCAGCCCCAGCATTTT. It encodes CASTSTGLDNQPQHF.

This clone was counted a few times. V is TRBV9 and J is TRBJ1-4; TRBD1 matches 7 bases. The V segment lost 0 bases and the J segment 8 bases; nucleotides outside the gene matches: 10. This CDR3 is built from 16 residues. CDR1 and CDR2 (germline): SGDLS, YYNGEE. CDR3 DNA sequence: TGTGCCAGCAGCGTAGGATCTAGGGGGACAGAGGAAAAACTGTTTTTT. This codes for CASSVGSRGTEEKLFF.

The chain recombines TRBV19 with TRBJ1-5; D possibly corresponds to TRBD1 (6 bases). The CDR3 is 16 amino acids. Looked up from germline, CDR1 is LNHDA and CDR2 is SQIVND (reference sequence). Trimming took off 3 bases at V and 4 bases at J, with 16 bases between the two ends. The DNA for the CDR3 is TGTGCCAGTAGTATGGTTCCGGGGCAGGGGAATCAGCCCCAGCATTTT. It translates to CASSMVPGQGNQPQHF.

V is TRBV10-3 and J is TRBJ1-2; weak D call: TRBD1 (6 bases). V gave up 4 bases and J gave up 4 bases, with 13 bases separating them. This CDR3 is 14 amino acids long. Germline V gene data show CDR1 as ENHRY and CDR2 as SYGVKD. As DNA, the CDR3 is TGTGCCATCAGTGGCGGACAGTCTTTCTATGGCTACACCTTC. This translates into CAISGGQSFYGYTF.

The chain joins TRBV9 to TRBJ2-3; 7 bases are a match to TRBD1. This CDR3 is 17 amino acids long. Germline V gene lookup returns CDR1 SGDLS and CDR2 YYNGEE. After removal of 4 bases from V and 3 bases from J, the junction contained 14 bases not matched to a gene. The CDR3 nucleotides are TGTGCCAGCAGCTCCTCAAACAGGGGTGTGAGGACAGATACGCAGTATTTT. It encodes CASSSSNRGVRTDTQYF. The variable domain in full, with the rest retrieved from reference TRBV9 and TRBJ2-3, is DSGVTQTPKHLITATGQRVTLRCSPRSGDLSVYWYQQSLDQGLQFLIQYYNGEERAKGNILERFSAQQFPDLHSELNLSSLELGDSALYFCASSSSNRGVRTDTQYFGPGTRLTVL.